The 11 T cell receptor beta chains listed next were all sequenced from one sample in a study of blood T cells in healthy people across ages. Using a J-beta primer mix together with a sample-barcoded 5' primer, a second PCR was run for about 6 to 12 cycles. TCRdb used MiXCR to reprocess the 5' RACE reads, holding one entry per CDR3 protein. The sample shows just over 800,000 distinct CDR3 sequences, around 68% of them seen only once. Sequencing used blood. The receptors come from a man in his thirties or forties in good health.

This sequence joins TRBV6-2 or TRBV6-3 and TRBJ1-2, with 7 bases lining up with TRBD1. Trimming at V came to 2 bases and at J to 0 bases, leaving 6 bases not matched to a gene. CDR1 is MNHEY and CDR2 is SVGEGT in the germline V gene. The CDR3 has 16 amino acids. Here the CDR3 DNA reads TGTGCCAGCAGTTACGGGGGGACAGCAGCTAACTATGGCTACACCTTC. This gives the protein CASSYGGTAANYGYTF.

The chain joins TRBV27 to TRBJ2-5; perhaps TRBD1 as D (6 bases). The tail of the sequence fits TRBJ2-7 better, so the J call may be wrong. Germline V gene sequence: CDR1 MNHEY, CDR2 SMNVEV (reference sequence). The CDR3 covers 13 residues. CDR3 in DNA: TGTGCCAGCAGTCAGGGACATCCCTACGAGCAGTACTTC. Protein product: CASSQGHPYEQYF.

This clonotype occurred a few times. This chain connects TRBV4-2 to TRBJ2-7, with 11 bases that match TRBD2. CDR1 and CDR2 (germline): LGHNA, YNFKEQ. After removal of 0 bases from V and 1 base from J, the junction contained 2 bases not matched to a gene. The CDR3 has 16 residues. The CDR3 spells CASSQDLAGGSYEQYF. CDR3 nucleotides: TGTGCCAGCAGCCAAGATCTAGCGGGGGGTTCCTACGAGCAGTACTTC.

This chain's CDR3 is CSASQGVLTDTQYF. In nucleotides, the CDR3 is TGCAGTGCTAGCCAAGGGGTACTCACAGATACGCAGTATTTT. The rearrangement uses TRBV20-1 and TRBJ2-3; a weak D match, TRBD1 (5 bases). V was shortened by 3 bases and J by 2 bases, with 12 bases between the two germline ends. The CDR3 is 14 amino acids. Germline V gene data show CDR1 as DFQATT and CDR2 as SNEGSKA (reference sequence).

V and J are TRBV3-1 and TRBJ2-1, with TRBD2 matching 14 bases. CDR1 is LGHDT and CDR2 is YNNKEL in the germline V gene (reference sequence). The ends lost 3 bases at V and 8 bases at J; junction bases unmatched: 9. The CDR3 covers 17 residues. CDR3 in amino acids: CASSHRLAGGPIDEQFF. As DNA, the CDR3 is TGTGCCAGCAGCCACCGACTAGCGGGGGGGCCTATAGATGAGCAGTTCTTC.

This clonotype occurred a few times. The rearrangement uses TRBV12-3 or TRBV12-4 and TRBJ1-2, with D possibly matching TRBD1 (6 bases). The CDR3 has 12 amino acids. V was clipped by 7 bases and J by 7 bases, with 13 bases between them. The CDR3 loop reads CASNNRERGYTF. The DNA of the CDR3 is TGTGCCAGCAACAACAGGGAGCGTGGCTACACCTTC.

The chain is built from TRBV12-3 or TRBV12-4 and TRBJ1-2; TRBD1 is a possible D gene (5 bases). V lost 10 bases and J 6 bases, leaving 12 bases between the germline ends. The CDR3 sequence is 11 residues long. The CDR3 DNA follows: TGTGCCAACTGGGGGACGAATGGCTACACCTTC. This codes for CANWGTNGYTF.

The chain combines TRBV6-4 with TRBJ2-5; D unresolved. TRBJ2-7 matches the DNA end more closely, so the J call is doubtful. The CDR3 spans 14 residues. Per the germline V gene, CDR1 is MRHNA and CDR2 is SNTAGT. The CDR3 bases are TGTGCCAGCAGTGACGGGCTTGTCGCCTACGAGCAGTACTTC. Its protein is CASSDGLVAYEQYF.

This clonotype was seen ten or more times. The rearrangement links TRBV4-3 to TRBJ2-1; 8 positions agree with TRBD1. CDR1 and CDR2 (germline): LGHNA, YSLEER. The CDR3 is 16 amino acids. V trimming: 0 bases; J trimming: 3 bases; junction bases outside the gene matches: 4. Here the CDR3 DNA reads TGCGCCAGCAGCCAAGATTACGGACAGGGCTACAATGAGCAGTTCTTC. Amino acids: CASSQDYGQGYNEQFF.

This clonotype was detected only a few times. V is TRBV21-1 and J is TRBJ2-3. TRBV21-1 corresponds to a pseudogene. The CDR3 has 13 residues. The CDR3 DNA reads TGTGCCAGCAGCAAAACGGAGATTGATACGCAGTATTTT. Protein product: CASSKTEIDTQYF.

The gene calls are TRBV20-1 and TRBJ2-1, with a tentative D call TRBD2 (6 bases). The CDR3 runs to 13 residues. CDR1 and CDR2 (germline): DFQATT, SNEGSKA (reference sequence). The V gene lost 6 bases and the J gene lost 3 bases, with 12 bases spanning the gap. DNA for the CDR3: TGCAGTGCCCGGAGGGTCGGCTACAATGAGCAGTTCTTC. It is translated as CSARRVGYNEQFF.